The rows below give T cell receptor beta chains drawn from one sample of a study of regulatory T cells in long-lasting Graves disease. TCRdb re-called the multiplex PCR reads through MiXCR, storing one row per CDR3 protein. This sample has hundreds of thousands of distinct CDR3 sequences; around a fifth occur once, and the top ten carry more than 6%. The sample consisted of peripheral blood mononuclear cells (PBMCs), taken when the disease was refractory, from a patient treated with antithyroid drugs. The receptors derive from a female donor with Graves disease. Both conserved end residues are part of each CDR3. Part of the rows lack a size; the others show once, few, many or a class for expanded clones.

v_call: TRBV9; clone_size: many; j_call: TRBJ1-2; cdr3_aa: CASSVNGANYGYTF
v_call: TRBV2; clone_size: many; j_call: TRBJ2-6; cdr3_aa: CASSPGTGSGANVLTF
v_call: TRBV11-2; clone_size: many; j_call: TRBJ2-5; cdr3_aa: CASSLELQGGFETQYF
v_call: TRBV5-1; clone_size: NA; j_call: TRBJ2-5; cdr3_aa: CASSPSGGSQETQYF
v_call: TRBV11-3; clone_size: many; j_call: TRBJ2-5; cdr3_aa: CASSRHIQETQYF
v_call: TRBV4-1; clone_size: NA; j_call: TRBJ2-2; cdr3_aa: CASSQNTRELFF
v_call: TRBV6-1; clone_size: many; j_call: TRBJ2-7; cdr3_aa: CASRGVDGYEQYF
v_call: TRBV20-1; clone_size: many; j_call: TRBJ1-6; cdr3_aa: CSARRDRDSPLHF
v_call: TRBV28; clone_size: NA; j_call: TRBJ2-7; cdr3_aa: CASSHNKGVGQYF
v_call: TRBV4-1; clone_size: many; j_call: TRBJ1-2; cdr3_aa: CASSQDWGPGVSDGGYTF
v_call: TRBV20-1; clone_size: many; j_call: TRBJ2-7; cdr3_aa: CSAQSGRGSSYEQYF
v_call: TRBV24-1; clone_size: many; j_call: TRBJ2-5; cdr3_aa: CATSDFDRGLEETQYF
v_call: TRBV9; clone_size: few; j_call: TRBJ2-7; cdr3_aa: CASSVEDRGYEQYF
v_call: TRBV12-3/TRBV12-4; clone_size: NA; j_call: TRBJ2-2; cdr3_aa: CASSKTGTPVTRELFF
v_call: TRBV11-2; clone_size: NA; j_call: TRBJ2-7; cdr3_aa: CASSFWGQGSSYEQYF
v_call: TRBV30; clone_size: NA; j_call: TRBJ2-5; cdr3_aa: CAFSGTGGQETQYF
v_call: TRBV12-3/TRBV12-4; clone_size: many; j_call: TRBJ2-7; cdr3_aa: CASSPSARRYEQYF
v_call: TRBV3-1; clone_size: NA; j_call: TRBJ1-1; cdr3_aa: CASSLEGTGSTEAFF
v_call: TRBV29-1; clone_size: few; j_call: TRBJ1-1; cdr3_aa: CSGSSDTEAFF
v_call: TRBV30; clone_size: NA; j_call: TRBJ2-2; cdr3_aa: CAWESGGVTGELFF
v_call: TRBV3-1; clone_size: many; j_call: TRBJ1-2; cdr3_aa: CASSRRRGLDDYTF
v_call: TRBV7-9; clone_size: few; j_call: TRBJ2-1; cdr3_aa: CASSLVVQGGLDEQFF
v_call: TRBV7-2; clone_size: many; j_call: TRBJ2-7; cdr3_aa: CASSLGEVRLSYEQYF
v_call: TRBV12-3/TRBV12-4; clone_size: many; j_call: TRBJ1-1; cdr3_aa: CASSPNRDIDEAFF
v_call: TRBV10-3; clone_size: many; j_call: TRBJ1-2; cdr3_aa: CAISEGDGAFYGYTF
v_call: TRBV6-1; clone_size: many; j_call: TRBJ2-5; cdr3_aa: CASRQGWGVKETQYF
v_call: TRBV12-3/TRBV12-4; clone_size: many; j_call: TRBJ2-5; cdr3_aa: CASSSEAVQETQYF
v_call: TRBV28; clone_size: many; j_call: TRBJ1-5; cdr3_aa: CASRSGTGLQPQHF
v_call: TRBV7-9; clone_size: few; j_call: TRBJ2-5; cdr3_aa: CASSLNLGAQETQYF
v_call: TRBV30; clone_size: many; j_call: TRBJ2-5; cdr3_aa: CAWETAEQETQYF
v_call: TRBV15; clone_size: many; j_call: TRBJ1-6; cdr3_aa: CATSINRGGSPLHF
v_call: TRBV12-3/TRBV12-4; clone_size: many; j_call: TRBJ1-5; cdr3_aa: CASSLLRQDQPQHF
v_call: TRBV29-1; clone_size: many; j_call: TRBJ1-2; cdr3_aa: CSVGGGGRSERGYTF
v_call: TRBV12-3/TRBV12-4; clone_size: NA; j_call: TRBJ2-2; cdr3_aa: CASSPGGRGDTRELFF
v_call: TRBV7-9; clone_size: many; j_call: TRBJ1-4; cdr3_aa: CASRKGVGAATNEKLFF
v_call: TRBV24-1; clone_size: few; j_call: TRBJ1-5; cdr3_aa: CATSDSGTGGSQPQHF
v_call: TRBV28; clone_size: many; j_call: TRBJ2-5; cdr3_aa: CASSFGGTQYF
v_call: TRBV6-1; clone_size: NA; j_call: TRBJ2-2; cdr3_aa: CASISGGAGTGELFF
v_call: TRBV5-5; clone_size: NA; j_call: TRBJ2-2; cdr3_aa: CASSLLAGIPNTGELFF
v_call: TRBV20-1; clone_size: many; j_call: TRBJ2-5; cdr3_aa: CSALDRDQETQYF
v_call: TRBV5-1; clone_size: few; j_call: TRBJ1-2; cdr3_aa: CASSPTSRQGARVFYGYTF
v_call: TRBV6-1; clone_size: NA; j_call: TRBJ2-5; cdr3_aa: CASRAGGAARVETQYF
v_call: TRBV28; clone_size: many; j_call: TRBJ2-2; cdr3_aa: CASSGLPGQGSTGELFF
v_call: TRBV13; clone_size: many; j_call: TRBJ1-2; cdr3_aa: CASSLIHGDYTF
v_call: TRBV11-2; clone_size: few; j_call: TRBJ2-7; cdr3_aa: CASSTRGGGLSYEQYF
v_call: TRBV9; clone_size: few; j_call: TRBJ1-2; cdr3_aa: CASSVGLWAGAYGYTF
v_call: TRBV19; clone_size: few; j_call: TRBJ2-7; cdr3_aa: CASSSLGLDPSQYF
v_call: TRBV19; clone_size: NA; j_call: TRBJ1-1; cdr3_aa: CASSIGGEGRGTEAFF
v_call: TRBV6-5; clone_size: many; j_call: TRBJ2-7; cdr3_aa: CASNYSQGHYEQYF
v_call: TRBV28; clone_size: many; j_call: TRBJ1-2; cdr3_aa: CASSWTGSRILIYGYTF
v_call: TRBV27; clone_size: many; j_call: TRBJ1-5; cdr3_aa: CASSPTNRVRGNQPQHF
v_call: TRBV24-1; clone_size: many; j_call: TRBJ2-1; cdr3_aa: CATSVALGGEQFF
v_call: TRBV28; clone_size: NA; j_call: TRBJ2-2; cdr3_aa: CASSFPVAGASRTGELFF
v_call: TRBV5-1; clone_size: few; j_call: TRBJ1-1; cdr3_aa: CASSIGTVNTEAFF
v_call: TRBV6-5; clone_size: many; j_call: TRBJ1-1; cdr3_aa: CASSFTGTTEAFF